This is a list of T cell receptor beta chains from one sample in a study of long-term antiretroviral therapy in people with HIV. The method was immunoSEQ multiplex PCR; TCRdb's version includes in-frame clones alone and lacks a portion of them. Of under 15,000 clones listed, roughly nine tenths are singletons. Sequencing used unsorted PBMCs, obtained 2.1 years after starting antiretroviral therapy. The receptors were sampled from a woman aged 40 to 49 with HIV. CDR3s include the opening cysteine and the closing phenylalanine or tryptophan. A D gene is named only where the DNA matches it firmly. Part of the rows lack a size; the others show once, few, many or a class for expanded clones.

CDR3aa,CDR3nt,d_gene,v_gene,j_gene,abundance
CASSSLATNEKLFF,TGCGCCAGCAGTTCCCTCGCGACTAATGAAAAACTGTTTTTT,.,TRBV5-1,TRBJ1-4,.
CASSVYQGSNTGELFF,TGTGCCAGCAGCGTCTATCAGGGGTCGAACACCGGGGAGCTGTTTTTT,.,TRBV13,TRBJ2-2,.
CASSQDNRGPQLEQFF,TGTGCCAGCAGCCAAGATAACCGGGGACCTCAACTTGAGCAGTTCTTC,.,TRBV4-2,TRBJ2-1,.
CASSQGVRGTGELFF,TGTGCCAGCAGTCAAGGGGTCCGAGGGACCGGGGAGCTGTTTTTT,.,TRBV2,TRBJ2-2,.
CASSSPGQGALGEQFF,TGTGCCAGCAGCTCACCGGGACAGGGGGCTTTGGGTGAGCAGTTCTTC,TRBD1,TRBV7-2,TRBJ2-1,.
CASSDLRAGGRTQYF,TGTGCCAGCAGTGACCTGAGGGCAGGGGGTAGGACCCAGTACTTC,TRBD1,TRBV27,TRBJ2-5,once
CASSLDSTDTQYF,TGTGCCAGCAGCTTAGACAGTACAGATACGCAGTATTTT,.,TRBV11-2,TRBJ2-3,.
CASSRDRGNYGYTF,TGTGCCAGTAGTAGGGACAGGGGTAACTATGGCTACACCTTC,TRBD1,TRBV19,TRBJ1-2,.
CASSADPQGTNYGYTF,TGTGCCAGCAGCGCCGACCCCCAGGGAACTAACTATGGCTACACCTTC,.,TRBV7-2,TRBJ1-2,.
CASSLRASGATDTQYF,TGTGCCAGCAGCTTACGGGCTAGCGGGGCCACAGATACGCAGTATTTT,TRBD2,TRBV13,TRBJ2-3,.
CASSPGGVGQETQYF,TGTGCCAGCTCACCAGGTGGGGTAGGACAAGAGACCCAGTACTTC,.,TRBV18,TRBJ2-5,.
CAWSFGGAGSTLHF,TGTGCCTGGAGTTTCGGGGGGGCCGGTTCAACCCTCCACTTT,.,TRBV30,TRBJ1-6,.
CASSPGGLNSPLHF,TGCGCCAGCAGCCCCGGGGGTTTGAATTCACCCCTCCACTTT,.,TRBV5-1,TRBJ1-6,.
CASSPKAGNADTQYF,TGCGCCAGCAGCCCCAAGGCGGGGAACGCAGATACGCAGTATTTT,.,TRBV4-3,TRBJ2-3,.
CASSFPGRSPHEQFF,TGTGCCAGCAGCTTCCCGGGACGATCTCCGCATGAGCAGTTCTTC,.,TRBV11-2,TRBJ2-1,.
CASSLPPRDANREKLFF,TGTGCCAGCAGCCTACCTCCCCGGGACGCCAACCGTGAAAAACTGTTTTTT,.,TRBV7-9,TRBJ1-4,.
CASSVGGAGDPKNIQYF,TGTGCCAGCAGCGTAGGGGGAGCGGGGGACCCTAAAAACATTCAATACTTC,TRBD2,TRBV9,TRBJ2-4,.
CASSYQGARTEAFF,TGTGCCAGCAGTTATCAGGGGGCGCGGACTGAAGCTTTCTTT,TRBD1,TRBV6-5,TRBJ1-1,.
CASKGDASNQPQHF,TGTGCCTCCAAAGGAGACGCCAGCAATCAGCCCCAGCATTTT,.,TRBV2,TRBJ1-5,.
CAWRGQGNNQPQHF,TGTGCCTGGAGGGGACAGGGAAACAATCAGCCCCAGCATTTT,TRBD1,TRBV30,TRBJ1-5,once
CASSESYRGNNEQFF,TGCGCCAGCAGTGAGTCCTACCGGGGTAACAATGAGCAGTTCTTC,.,TRBV10-2,TRBJ2-1,.
CASRGWDRSEKLFF,TGTGCCAGCAGAGGGTGGGACAGGAGCGAAAAACTGTTTTTT,TRBD1,TRBV6-6,TRBJ1-4,.
CASLRGDSVNYGYTF,TGTGCCAGCCTGAGGGGGGACAGCGTTAACTATGGCTACACCTTC,TRBD1,TRBV7-9,TRBJ1-2,.
CASSLGSGQLFF,TGTGCCAGCAGCTTAGGGTCGGGACAACTGTTTTTT,.,TRBV7-2,TRBJ1-4,.
CASSPRGNTEAFF,TGTGCCAGCAGTCCGCGGGGGAACACTGAAGCTTTCTTT,.,TRBV6-6,TRBJ1-1,.
CATSRSTNTEAFF,TGTGCCACCAGCAGATCCACGAACACTGAAGCTTTCTTT,.,TRBV15,TRBJ1-1,.
CASSDRGLSRGYTF,TGTGCCAGTAGTGACAGGGGTTTGTCTCGTGGCTACACCTTC,TRBD1,TRBV19,TRBJ1-2,.
CASSPGGAGVGGYTF,TGCGCCAGCAGCCCAGGAGGAGCAGGGGTTGGTGGCTACACCTTC,.,TRBV5-1,TRBJ1-2,.
CASSGTRGGSYNSPLHF,TGTGCCAGCAGCGGGACTCGCGGAGGCTCCTATAATTCACCCCTCCACTTT,.,TRBV7-2,TRBJ1-6,.
CASSRRGGVGGNTEAFF,TGCGCCAGCAGCCGCCGAGGGGGGGTCGGGGGGAACACTGAAGCTTTCTTT,.,TRBV5-1,TRBJ1-1,.
CASSLLAGAPSTGELFF,TGTGCCAGCAGCTTACTAGCGGGGGCCCCGAGCACCGGGGAGCTGTTTTTT,TRBD2,TRBV7-9,TRBJ2-2,.
CASSSLRGGYGYTF,TGTGCCAGCAGTTCCCTGAGGGGGGGCTATGGCTACACCTTC,.,TRBV27,TRBJ1-2,.
CASSESWGSGNTIYF,TGCGCCAGCAGTGAGTCGTGGGGATCCGGAAACACCATATATTTT,.,TRBV10-2,TRBJ1-3,.
CASSIDPLGLAGRKTQYF,TGTGCCAGTAGTATAGATCCTCTGGGACTAGCGGGGAGGAAAACGCAGTATTTT,TRBD2,TRBV19,TRBJ2-3,.
CASRGGQVSSYEQYF,TGTGCCAGCAGGGGTGGGCAGGTGAGCTCCTACGAGCAGTACTTC,.,TRBV5-5,TRBJ2-7,.
CASSFPAGQLTF,TGTGCCAGCAGCTTCCCTGCGGGACAGCTCACCTTC,TRBD1,TRBV7-8,TRBJ1-2,.
CASGLGRGAGNTIYF,TGTGCTAGTGGTTTGGGAAGGGGAGCTGGAAACACCATATATTTT,.,TRBV12-5,TRBJ1-3,.
CASSFGLAGQYNEQFF,TGTGCCAGCAGCTTCGGGTTAGCGGGGCAATACAATGAGCAGTTCTTC,TRBD2,TRBV7-9,TRBJ2-1,.
CATSRDWEGQEQYF,TGTGCCACCAGCAGAGATTGGGAGGGGCAGGAGCAGTACTTC,TRBD2,TRBV15,TRBJ2-7,.
CASREDVSYEQYF,TGTGCCAGCAGGGAGGACGTCTCCTACGAGCAGTACTTC,.,TRBV27,TRBJ2-7,.
CASSPGNSNTEAFF,TGTGCCAGCAGTCCGGGGAACTCGAACACTGAAGCTTTCTTT,.,TRBV7-9,TRBJ1-1,few
CASSEVAGGRDEQFF,TGTGCCAGCAGTGAGGTCGCGGGGGGTCGGGATGAGCAGTTCTTC,TRBD2,TRBV6-4,TRBJ2-1,.
CAISGGQGKNTEAFF,TGTGCCATCAGTGGGGGACAGGGGAAGAACACTGAAGCTTTCTTT,TRBD1,TRBV10-3,TRBJ1-1,.
CASSGRMDRGNSPLHF,TGTGCCAGCAGCGGCCGCATGGACAGGGGTAATTCACCCCTCCACTTT,TRBD1,TRBV9,TRBJ1-6,.
CASSYGPGQGSWGYTF,TGTGCCAGCAGTTACGGCCCGGGACAGGGGTCATGGGGCTACACCTTC,TRBD1,TRBV5-4,TRBJ1-2,.
CASSKSGTGYNEQFF,TGTGCCAGCAGTAAATCCGGGACAGGCTACAATGAGCAGTTCTTC,TRBD1,TRBV6-4,TRBJ2-1,.
CASSLQTGESSYNEQFF,TGTGCCAGCAGCCTTCAAACAGGGGAGAGCTCCTACAATGAGCAGTTCTTC,TRBD1,TRBV13,TRBJ2-1,once
CAIKPTVGATGELFF,TGTGCCATAAAACCCACCGTCGGCGCCACCGGGGAGCTGTTTTTT,.,TRBV10-3,TRBJ2-2,.
CASSPPGSGNTIYF,TGTGCCAGCAGCCCCCCAGGGTCTGGAAACACCATATATTTT,.,TRBV9,TRBJ1-3,.
CASSFNEDQPQHF,TGTGCCAGCAGCTTTAACGAGGATCAGCCCCAGCATTTT,.,TRBV7-9,TRBJ1-5,.
CASSPPGGRGDTQYF,TGTGCCAGCAGTCCCCCGGGGGGCAGGGGGGATACGCAGTATTTT,.,TRBV27,TRBJ2-3,.
CASSQVGRVGGAYGYTF,TGCGCCAGCAGCCAAGTCGGGCGGGTCGGGGGCGCCTATGGCTACACCTTC,.,TRBV4-1,TRBJ1-2,.
CASSPGTSGGTLYEQYF,TGCGCCAGCAGCCCCGGGACTAGCGGGGGGACCCTCTACGAGCAGTACTTC,TRBD2,TRBV4-3,TRBJ2-7,.
CASSSQYEQYF,TGTGCCAGCAGCTCCCAGTACGAGCAGTACTTC,.,TRBV5-5,TRBJ2-7,.